In this sample, the clone carrying this TCR beta chain turned up a few times. Its target is unknown. This record comes from a study of cytomegalovirus exposure and HLA in healthy donors. Notes on the study in general: It was in a later analysis that TCR association rates were seen to vary by HLA locus, highest for DRB1 and lowest for HLA-C. The study assumed roughly uniform donor sequencing depth for presence/absence analyses. TCR beta chain V- and J-gene trimming was linked, in a later analysis, to a missense variant in DCLRE1C. Being productive about 87% or about 30% of the time was typical of most TCR beta V segments in an earlier analysis.

Vbeta (60) and Jbeta (13) primers were used in the PCR. Libraries were prepared by immunoSEQ multiplex PCR; TCRdb keeps only in-frame clonotypes and omits some of them. Seen here are around 100,000 clones, 74% observed once, and the top ten hold roughly 2.5%. This CDR3 has 14 residues. V was trimmed by 6 bases and J by 4 bases, leaving 16 bases between them. Germline assignment: CDR1 LNHDA and CDR2 SQIVND (reference sequence). This clonotype was sampled from a man aged 45-60 years in good health and CMV-seropositive. Sequenced material: PBMCs. V usage is TRBV19 and J usage is TRBJ2-7, with D perhaps TRBD2 (6 bases). CDR3 region: CASSPNPGLYEQYF. CDR3 sequence (DNA): TGTGCCAGTAGCCCAAACCCGGGACTTTACGAGCAGTACTTC.